These 19 T cell receptor beta chains were sequenced from one sample in a study of siplizumab effects on memory and regulatory T cells. Clones were read by immunoSEQ multiplex PCR, and TCRdb kept only the in-frame ones, dropping some. The table has 99,000 or so clones, roughly 93% seen once; the top ten hold 0.62%. Sequenced material: Tregs sorted from blood. Receptors were obtained from a human donor in good health.

This sequence joins TRBV29-1 and TRBJ1-2, with 7 positions matching TRBD1. Germline CDR1 and CDR2: SQVTM and ANQGSEA. This CDR3 is built from 16 residues. The junction had 14 bases not matched to a gene; V was cut back by 0 bases and J by 7 bases. The CDR3 DNA follows: TGCAGCGTTGAAGATGGAATAAGGGGGCGCCGGGGTGGCTACACCTTC. The encoded protein is CSVEDGIRGRRGGYTF. The variable domain in full, completed from reference TRBV29-1 and TRBJ1-2, reads SAVISQKPSRDICQRGTSLTIQCQVDSQVTMMFWYRQQPGQSLTLIATANQGSEATYESGFVIDKFPISRPNLTFSTLTVSNMSPEDSSIYLCSVEDGIRGRRGGYTFGSGTRLTVV.

V is TRBV5-4 and J is TRBJ2-3; 11 nucleotides line up with TRBD2. The CDR3 has 16 amino acids. Trimming cost V 2 bases and J 0 bases; bases outside gene matches: 2. The germline V gene encodes CDR1 SGHNT and CDR2 YYREEE (reference sequence). CDR3 protein: CASSFSSGGSTDTQYF. As DNA, the CDR3 is TGTGCCAGCAGCTTTTCTAGCGGGGGGAGCACAGATACGCAGTATTTT.

The chain links TRBV2 to TRBJ2-3; TRBD2 agrees at 7 bases. V shed 3 bases and J 2 bases; nucleotides not matched to a gene: 14. Germline V gene lookup returns CDR1 SNHLY and CDR2 FYNNEI. The CDR3 has 18 residues. CDR3: CASSDVPGGGPSTDTQYF. CDR3 sequence (DNA): TGTGCCAGCAGTGACGTTCCCGGCGGGGGACCATCCACAGATACGCAGTATTTT.

The chain couples TRBV14 to TRBJ2-7; D might be TRBD1 (5 bases). The V and J ends lost 4 bases and 5 bases respectively, with 21 bases between them. The CDR3 has 16 amino acids. Germline V CDR1 and CDR2: SGHDN, FVKESK. The chain's CDR3 is CASSLRFPQGSHEQYF. The DNA of the CDR3 is TGTGCCAGCAGCCTCCGATTTCCTCAGGGTAGCCACGAGCAGTACTTC.

This clone was observed once. This rearrangement joins TRBV5-1 to TRBJ1-3; no clear D. The ends were cut back, 1 base at V and 0 bases at J, with 5 bases in the middle. The CDR3 is 14 residues long. CDR1 is SGHRS, CDR2 YFSETQ, per germline. CDR3 region: CASSLPSSGNTIYF. CDR3 in DNA: TGCGCCAGCAGCTTGCCGAGCTCTGGAAACACCATATATTTT. Together with reference TRBV5-1 and TRBJ1-3, the CDR3 gives the full variable domain: KAGVTQTPRYLIKTRGQQVTLSCSPISGHRSVSWYQQTPGQGLQFLFEYFSETQRNKGNFPGRFSGRQFSNSRSEMNVSTLELGDSALYLCASSLPSSGNTIYFGEGSWLTVV.

This chain connects TRBV5-1 to TRBJ1-6, with D perhaps TRBD1 (5 bases). This CDR3 is built from 15 residues. Per germline, CDR1 SGHRS and CDR2 YFSETQ. V lost 0 bases and J lost 7, with 11 bases in between. CDR3 sequence: CASSLGPGGNSPLHF. In nucleotides, the CDR3 is TGCGCCAGCAGCTTGGGGCCGGGGGGGAATTCACCCCTCCACTTT.

The chain has TRBV15 and TRBJ1-1; D gene uncertain. The CDR3 has 14 amino acids. The germline V gene encodes CDR1 LNHNV and CDR2 YYDKDF (reference sequence). V was cut by 1 base and J by 10 bases, with 16 bases left in between. CDR3 coding DNA: TGTGCCACCAGCAGAGGGGATTCAAAATCGGGAGCTTTCTTT. It is translated as CATSRGDSKSGAFF.

The genes are TRBV18 and TRBJ2-7, with D possibly TRBD2 on 6 matching bases. The CDR3 extends over 13 amino acids. V was pared by 3 bases and J by 5 bases, with 11 bases between. The germline CDR1 and CDR2 sequences are KGHSH and LQKENI. Written as DNA, the CDR3 is TGTGCCAGCTCACCCGGGGGAATCCACGAGCAGTACTTC. Translated: CASSPGGIHEQYF.

The rearrangement uses TRBV2 and TRBJ1-5, with TRBD1 identical over 7 bases. Germline V CDR1 and CDR2: SNHLY, FYNNEI. This CDR3 comprises 15 residues. V gave up 6 bases and J gave up 0 bases; unmatched junction bases: 5. The CDR3 sequence is CASRVGQLSNQPQHF. CDR3 in DNA: TGTGCCAGCAGAGTGGGACAGCTTAGCAATCAGCCCCAGCATTTT. The full variable domain, rest sourced from reference TRBV2 and TRBJ1-5, is EPEVTQTPSHQVTQMGQEVILRCVPISNHLYFYWYRQILGQKVEFLVSFYNNEISEKSEIFDDQFSVERPDGSNFTLKIRSTKLEDSAMYFCASRVGQLSNQPQHFGDGTRLSIL.

This rearrangement joins TRBV5-1 to TRBJ2-1; 8 bases are a match to TRBD2. The germline CDR1 and CDR2 sequences are SGHRS and YFSETQ. The CDR3 totals 16 residues. V lost 0 bases, J lost 6 bases, and 8 bases stayed unmatched. The CDR3 sequence: CASSLEFRGGRNEQFF. The CDR3 DNA follows: TGCGCCAGCAGCTTGGAATTCCGGGGGGGGCGCAATGAGCAGTTCTTC.

The J gene is TRBJ2-5, the V gene TRBV5-1; perhaps D is TRBD1 or TRBD2 (6 bases each). Germline V gene sequence: CDR1 SGHRS, CDR2 YFSETQ. The CDR3 extends over 13 amino acids. Trimming cost V 4 bases and J 4 bases, with 11 bases left between them. The CDR3 DNA sequence: TGCGCCAGCAGCACAGGGAGGAGAGAGACCCAGTACTTC. It yields the protein CASSTGRRETQYF.

V gene TRBV6-5 combines with J gene TRBJ1-2; D not certain. The CDR3 is made up of 13 amino acids. The germline V gene encodes CDR1 MNHEY and CDR2 SVGAGI. V shed 0 bases and J shed 6 bases, with 8 bases lying between them. The CDR3 loop reads CASSYSLGNGYTF. CDR3 bases: TGTGCCAGCAGTTACTCTCTAGGGAATGGCTACACCTTC.

This chain joins TRBV7-2 and TRBJ2-7, with D unclear. Germline loops: CDR1 SGHTA, CDR2 FQGNSA. The CDR3 extends over 13 amino acids. Trimming shortened V by 4 bases and J by 3 bases, and 10 bases separated the two germline ends. The CDR3 DNA is TGTGCCAGCAGCTGGATGGTTAGCTACGAGCAGTACTTC. As protein: CASSWMVSYEQYF.

This clone was seen a single time. The rearrangement links TRBV27 to TRBJ2-3; D gene unclear. CDR1 and CDR2 from the germline V gene are MNHEY and SMNVEV (reference sequence). The CDR3 runs to 15 residues. The V end was cut by 3 bases, the J end by 1 base, with 11 bases between. The chain's CDR3 is CASSFGVPGTDTQYF. Here the CDR3 DNA reads TGTGCCAGCAGTTTCGGCGTACCCGGCACAGATACGCAGTATTTT.

The genes are TRBV18 and TRBJ1-4, with TRBD1 identical over 7 bases. This CDR3 contains 14 residues. CDR1 is KGHSH, CDR2 LQKENI, per germline. V gave up 3 bases and J gave up 4 bases; unmatched junction bases: 2. CDR3 DNA: TGTGCCAGCTCACCCCGGGACAGTAATGAAAAACTGTTTTTT. Its protein product is CASSPRDSNEKLFF.

The chain employs TRBV5-1 and TRBJ2-7, with TRBD1 matching 8 bases. Germline V CDR1 and CDR2: SGHRS, YFSETQ. The CDR3 is made up of 13 amino acids. The junction had 3 bases not matched to a gene; V was cut back by 4 bases and J by 3 bases. For the CDR3, the DNA is TGCGCCAGCAGCCAGGGGGCGTACTACGAGCAGTACTTC. Protein sequence: CASSQGAYYEQYF. The whole variable domain, filled in from reference TRBV5-1 and TRBJ2-7, reads KAGVTQTPRYLIKTRGQQVTLSCSPISGHRSVSWYQQTPGQGLQFLFEYFSETQRNKGNFPGRFSGRQFSNSRSEMNVSTLELGDSALYLCASSQGAYYEQYFGPGTRLTVT.

This chain connects TRBV5-6 to TRBJ1-4, with 8 bases identical to TRBD1. Germline CDR1 is SGHDT and CDR2 is YYEEEE. This CDR3 has 15 amino acids. The ends lost 4 bases at V and 7 bases at J; junction bases unmatched: 9. The CDR3 here is CASSPRGRGREKLFF. CDR3 coding DNA: TGTGCCAGCAGCCCGAGGGGCAGGGGGCGTGAAAAACTGTTTTTT.

The V gene is TRBV19, the J gene TRBJ1-2; D is uncertain. The V gene's germline CDR1 is LNHDA and CDR2 SQIVND (reference sequence). CDR3 length equals 14 residues. V shed 5 bases and J shed 3 bases, with 13 bases lying between them. CDR3 region: CASSPPLRYYGYTF. CDR3 coding DNA: TGTGCCAGTAGTCCCCCTCTTCGGTACTATGGCTACACCTTC. Full variable domain (missing parts from reference TRBV19 and TRBJ1-2): DGGITQSPKYLFRKEGQNVTLSCEQNLNHDAMYWYRQDPGQGLRLIYYSQIVNDFQKGDIAEGYSVSREKKESFPLTVTSAQKNPTAFYLCASSPPLRYYGYTFGSGTRLTVV.

The V call is TRBV6-5, the J call TRBJ1-2; TRBD1 is a possible D gene (5 bases). Germline CDR1 is MNHEY and CDR2 is SVGAGI. V lost 2 bases to trimming and J lost 8 bases, with 12 bases between them. The length of the CDR3 is 13 residues. CDR3 residues: CASSYGGAVGYTF. The CDR3 DNA reads as TGTGCCAGCAGTTACGGGGGTGCAGTGGGCTACACCTTC.